One and the same sample provided the 22 T cell receptor beta chains below, sequenced in a study of T cells in Graves' hyperthyroidism and ophthalmopathy. The investigators amplified TCR beta CDR3 regions from RNA transcripts. Initially, a first-round RT-PCR of the TCR CDR3 employed the HTBI primer set. TCRdb passed the multiplex PCR reads through MiXCR, listing each CDR3 protein once. The data hold around 600,000 distinct CDR3 sequences, with about 45% observed a single time. Sequencing used peripheral blood or thyroid tissue (not recorded which). Every receptor here comes from an adult man with Graves' disease, either hyperthyroidism or ophthalmopathy (not recorded which).

The V gene is TRBV12-3 or TRBV12-4, the J gene TRBJ1-5, with 8 bases matching TRBD1. The CDR3 consists of 14 residues. Trimming removed 8 bases from V and 5 bases from J; junction bases left unmatched: 8. CDR3 DNA: TGTGCCAGCTCATCCGTACAGGGGGATCAGCCCCAGCATTTT. Translated: CASSSVQGDQPQHF.

With regard to this clonotype: A much larger clone differs from this one at a single base, so this may be a read error. CDR3 protein: CAIRSGTGTSNEELFF. The CDR3 DNA reads TGTGCCATCAGATCCGGGACAGGGACTTCTAATGAAGAACTGTTTTTT. The genes are TRBV10-3 and TRBJ1-4; 9 nucleotides agree with TRBD1. Per germline, CDR1 ENHRY and CDR2 SYGVKD. The CDR3 totals 16 residues.

This chain links TRBV2 with TRBJ2-7; D not resolved. V shed 6 bases and J shed 7 bases, with 13 bases lying between them. This CDR3 has 12 residues. Germline V CDR1 and CDR2: SNHLY, FYNNEI. DNA for the CDR3: TGTGCCAGCAGCTACGGCCTGGAGGAGCAGTACTTC. This encodes CASSYGLEEQYF.

This clonotype was detected a few times. The rearrangement links TRBV20-1 to TRBJ1-1; D ambiguous. The CDR3 has 13 residues. Deletions cut 2 bases from V and 4 bases from J, with 11 bases between. Germline lookup yields CDR1 DFQATT and CDR2 SNEGSKA (reference sequence). For the CDR3, the DNA is TGCAGTGCTAGATCGGCGGGAGGCACTGAAGCTTTCTTT. This encodes CSARSAGGTEAFF.

As to this clonotype: This may stem from a read error, because a much larger clone lies one nucleotide away. The chain joins TRBV7-3 to TRBJ1-2; D might be TRBD1 (6 bases). The length of the CDR3 is 14 residues. Germline-derived CDR1 and CDR2 are SGHTA and FQGTGA. CDR3 amino acids: CAGSLHPGDYGYTF. The DNA for the CDR3 is TGTGCCGGCAGCTTACATCCAGGGGATTATGGCTACACCTTC.

Details on this clonotype: Sequence at one end of the junction differs from germline and may be a read error. The chain combines TRBV7-7 with TRBJ2-5; the match to TRBD2 covers 8 bases. The CDR3 spans 14 residues. Germline CDR1 SSHAT, CDR2 FNYEAQ (reference sequence). CDR3 coding DNA: TGTGCTAGCAGCTTAGAGCGGGGGAAGGAGACCCAGTACTTC. The encoded protein is CASSLERGKETQYF. The whole variable domain, remainder taken from reference TRBV7-7 and TRBJ2-5, is GAGVSQSPRYKVTKRGQDVTLRCDPISSHATLYWYQQALGQGPEFLTYFNYEAQPDKSGLPSDRFSAERPEGSISTLTIQRTEQRDSAMYRCASSLERGKETQYFGPGTRLLVL.

This chain connects TRBV5-1 to TRBJ1-4; no definite D call. With 6 bases removed from V and 8 bases from J, the gap between germline ends came to 11 bases. This CDR3 comprises 12 residues. Looked up from germline, CDR1 is SGHRS and CDR2 is YFSETQ. The CDR3 is CASNFGGEKLFF. The CDR3 DNA reads TGCGCCAGCAACTTTGGAGGGGAAAAACTGTTTTTT.

The chain uses TRBV7-9 and TRBJ2-7; 9 bases fit TRBD1. This CDR3 region has 15 residues. The junction had 8 bases not matched to a gene; V was cut back by 5 bases and J by 3 bases. Germline-derived CDR1 and CDR2 are SEHNR and FQNEAQ (reference sequence). CDR3 sequence (DNA): TGTGCCAGCAGCGGGACAGGGACGGGTAGCTACGAGCAGTACTTC. Translation: CASSGTGTGSYEQYF.

About this clonotype itself: One junction end does not reproduce the germline sequence, and a read error may be involved. The rearrangement uses TRBV2 and TRBJ1-5; possible D gene TRBD1, 6 bases. The CDR3 has 17 residues. Germline assignment: CDR1 SNHLY and CDR2 FYNNEI. The CDR3 region has the DNA TGTGCCACCAGTGATCCCCTGGGCCCGGGGGCGGGTCAGCCCCAGCATTTT. Translation gives CATSDPLGPGAGQPQHF.

There are many counts of this clonotype. The J gene is TRBJ1-1, the V gene TRBV20-1; the D is unclear. The germline V gene encodes CDR1 DFQATT and CDR2 SNEGSKA (reference sequence). Trimming shortened V by 0 bases and J by 0 bases, and 8 bases separated the two germline ends. The length of the CDR3 is 14 residues. CDR3 coding DNA: TGCAGTGCTAGAGATCAACGGATGAACACTGAAGCTTTCTTT. It yields the protein CSARDQRMNTEAFF.

The J gene is TRBJ2-2, the V gene TRBV5-1; 8 bases map to TRBD2. Losses at the gene ends were 4 bases for V and 4 bases for J; bases not matched to a gene: 9. Germline lookup yields CDR1 SGHRS and CDR2 YFSETQ. The CDR3 runs to 16 residues. The CDR3 DNA sequence: TGCGCCAGCAGCCAAGAAGTTAGCGGGGTCACCGGGGAGCTGTTTTTT. As protein: CASSQEVSGVTGELFF.

As concerns this clonotype: This may stem from a read error, because a much larger clone lies one nucleotide away. The chain couples TRBV12-3 or TRBV12-4 to TRBJ2-7, with D perhaps TRBD1 or TRBD2 (6 bases each). The CDR3 has 13 residues. The CDR3 region has the DNA TGTGCCAGCAGTGGGGGGCAGGACTACGAGCAGCACTTC. It encodes CASSGGQDYEQHF.

On this clonotype: Germline and junction disagree at one end, which may indicate a read error. V and J are TRBV10-3 and TRBJ1-5; 7 bases map to TRBD1. The V gene's germline CDR1 is ENHRY and CDR2 SYGVKD. This CDR3 comprises 15 residues. The chain's CDR3 is CASSRGQLEDQPQHF. In DNA, the CDR3 is TGTGCCAGCAGTCGGGGACAGTTGGAGGATCAGCCCCAGCATTTT.

Many counts were recorded for this clonotype. The chain links TRBV20-1 to TRBJ2-7; no reliable D call. The CDR3 runs to 12 residues. Germline V gene lookup returns CDR1 DFQATT and CDR2 SNEGSKA (reference sequence). The V end lost 1 base, the J end lost 3 bases, and 7 bases lay between the germline ends. The CDR3 region is CSARGQLYEQYF. CDR3 bases: TGCAGTGCTAGAGGGCAGCTCTACGAGCAGTACTTC.

This clonotype appeared a few times. This chain connects TRBV29-1 to TRBJ2-7, with 9 nucleotides matching TRBD1. There are 14 residues in the CDR3. The germline gives CDR1 SQVTM, CDR2 ANQGSEA. The V gene end was trimmed by 0 bases and the J gene end by 5 bases; junction bases not matched to a gene: 5. The CDR3 sequence is CSVEDPQGAHEQYF. CDR3 DNA: TGCAGCGTTGAAGATCCACAGGGGGCCCACGAGCAGTACTTC.

The rearrangement uses TRBV24-1 and TRBJ1-5; 7 nucleotides line up with TRBD1. The CDR3 loop spans 16 amino acids. Per the germline V gene, CDR1 is KGHDR and CDR2 is SFDVKD. V lost 5 bases and J lost 0; bases outside the gene matches: 6. CDR3 loop: CATSGTTGTSNQPQHF. The CDR3 bases are TGTGCCACCAGTGGAACGACAGGGACTAGCAATCAGCCCCAGCATTTT.

This clonotype was recorded a few times. CDR3 loop: CSTIDPRALGYTF. CDR3 nucleotide sequence: TGCAGTACTATCGATCCCAGGGCCTTGGGCTACACCTTC. The chain combines TRBV20-1 with TRBJ1-2, with D possibly TRBD1 on 5 matching bases. The CDR3 is 13 residues long. V gave up 8 bases and J gave up 8 bases, with 21 bases separating them. Germline V gene sequence: CDR1 DFQATT, CDR2 SNEGSKA (reference sequence).

This clonotype was seen more than once but under ten times. The genes are TRBV20-1 and TRBJ1-1; D perhaps matches TRBD1 (6 bases). The germline V and J ends were trimmed by 0 bases and 0 bases, with 14 bases remaining between them. The CDR3 totals 16 residues. The V gene's germline CDR1 is DFQATT and CDR2 SNEGSKA (reference sequence). The CDR3 spells CSAREGGGLMNTEAFF. The CDR3 region has the DNA TGCAGTGCTAGAGAGGGCGGGGGGCTTATGAACACTGAAGCTTTCTTT.

In regard to this clonotype: At one end the junction does not follow the germline gene, possibly because of a read error. The chain combines TRBV5-6 with TRBJ2-2, with D possibly matching TRBD2 (6 bases). Germline V CDR1 and CDR2: SGHDT, YYEEEE. The CDR3 is 13 residues long. The CDR3 reads CASSFGTGGELLF. The CDR3, as DNA: TGTGCCAGCAGCTTTGGGACTGGCGGGGAGCTGCTTTTT.

This clonotype occurred many times. This chain connects TRBV7-8 to TRBJ1-2, with D perhaps matching TRBD1 (6 bases). V lost 4 bases and J lost 0, with 12 bases in between. Germline lookup yields CDR1 SGHVS and CDR2 FQNEAQ. The CDR3 runs 15 residues. The CDR3 nucleotides read TGTGCCAGCAGCTCACCCAGGGGACCTAACTATGGCTACACCTTC. This codes for CASSSPRGPNYGYTF.

The chain employs TRBV20-1 and TRBJ2-7; 7 bases match TRBD1. Trimming at V came to 1 base and at J to 3 bases, leaving 3 bases not matched to a gene. Germline lookup yields CDR1 DFQATT and CDR2 SNEGSKA (reference sequence). The CDR3 extends over 13 amino acids. This CDR3 is CSARGRDSYEQYF. The CDR3 DNA sequence: TGCAGTGCTAGAGGCCGGGACAGCTACGAGCAGTACTTC.

This chain joins TRBV10-3 and TRBJ2-5; D not resolved. Germline V CDR1 and CDR2: ENHRY, SYGVKD. Trimming took 10 bases from V and 0 from J, leaving 15 bases between them. CDR3 length equals 14 residues. The CDR3 sequence: CASRKTAYQETQYF. CDR3 coding DNA: TGTGCCAGCAGAAAGACGGCGTACCAAGAGACCCAGTACTTC.